This T cell receptor beta chain was identified during a study of CD8+CD57+ T cells in acquired aplastic anemia. Study-wide context: An average of roughly 3 ug of DNA was obtained from sorted CD4+ and CD8+ cells. Mean read depth for CD4+ cells from healthy donors was 9.5 million to 13 million. Findings of the study overall: The number of CD8+ CDR3 sequences shared by patients and controls was approximately 31. For CD8+ Simpson's diversity, patients and controls showed no significant difference.

TCR beta VDJ and CDR3 profiles were obtained from a genomic DNA template. Each CDR3 protein gets one entry after TCRdb re-called the reads with MiXCR. The sample records a few hundred thousand distinct CDR3 sequences, roughly 55% being singletons. This clonotype appeared many times. Its antigen is undetermined. The sequence derives from a human donor in good health. Sequenced input: sorted CD4+, CD8+, or CD8+CD57+ T cells (not recorded which) from PBMCs.

Here the CDR3 reads CSARDVTYEQYF. The CDR3 nucleotides are TGCAGTGCTAGGGACGTTACCTACGAGCAGTACTTC. The chain combines TRBV20-1 with TRBJ2-7, with unresolved D. CDR1 and CDR2 from the germline V gene are DFQATT and SNEGSKA (reference sequence). The length of the CDR3 is 12 residues. V shed 3 bases and J shed 2 bases, with 8 bases lying between them.